The next 30 T cell receptor beta chains were all read from a single sample in a study of Graves' ophthalmopathy and Graves' hyperthyroidism. Transcripts of RNA were the source for amplifying TCR beta CDR3 regions. An initial RT-PCR round employing HTBI primers preceded a second-round multiplex PCR. TCRdb re-analysed the multiplex PCR reads in MiXCR, keeping a single row per CDR3 protein. The data contain a few hundred thousand distinct CDR3 sequences, about a sixth of them singletons. Sequenced input: peripheral blood. These receptors all stem from a woman aged 18-30 years with Graves' ophthalmopathy.

This clonotype was detected many times. The chain recombines TRBV6-4 with TRBJ1-3; 7 bases match TRBD1. CDR1 is MRHNA and CDR2 is SNTAGT in the germline V gene. The CDR3 runs to 21 residues. Trimming at V came to 5 bases and at J to 3 bases, leaving 25 bases not matched to a gene. CDR3: CASSPARRGGEIKVDGNTIYF. CDR3 nucleotides: TGTGCCAGCAGTCCCGCCCGTAGAGGGGGCGAGATTAAAGTTGATGGAAACACCATATATTTT.

This clonotype occurred many times. This sequence joins TRBV6-5 and TRBJ1-1, with D possibly TRBD1 on 5 matching bases. The CDR3 sequence is 14 residues long. Per the germline V gene, CDR1 is MNHEY and CDR2 is SVGAGI. Trimming shortened V by 5 bases and J by 7 bases, and 17 bases separated the two germline ends. CDR3 in DNA: TGTGCCAGCAGTCAGGAGAGTAGGGGAAGTGAAGCTTTCTTT. It translates to CASSQESRGSEAFF.

V gene TRBV27 combines with J gene TRBJ1-6; TRBD1 might be the D (6 bases). The length of the CDR3 is 16 residues. The V and J ends lost 5 bases and 4 bases respectively, with 15 bases between them. Germline lookup yields CDR1 MNHEY and CDR2 SMNVEV (reference sequence). CDR3 residues: CASSPLGGGYNSPLHF. The CDR3 nucleotides are TGTGCCAGCAGTCCCCTTGGAGGGGGGTATAATTCACCCCTCCACTTT.

This clonotype was seen at least ten times. The genes are TRBV28 and TRBJ1-2, with a weak D call TRBD1 (6 bases). Germline lookup yields CDR1 MDHEN and CDR2 SYDVKM. The CDR3 extends over 14 amino acids. V lost 3 bases and J 4 bases, leaving 12 bases between the germline ends. In nucleotides, the CDR3 is TGTGCCAGCAGTTTGACAGGATTGTTCTATGGCTACACCTTC. Translation gives CASSLTGLFYGYTF.

In this sample, this clonotype turned up many times. The gene calls are TRBV29-1 and TRBJ1-3; D is ambiguous. Germline CDR1 SQVTM, CDR2 ANQGSEA. V gave up 5 bases and J gave up 7 bases, with 15 bases separating them. This CDR3 region has 13 residues. The CDR3 loop is CSVFGSAGNTIYF. DNA of the CDR3: TGCAGCGTTTTCGGCAGCGCGGGGAACACCATATATTTT.

This clonotype was counted many times. The V gene is TRBV10-3, the J gene TRBJ2-2; possibly TRBD1 for D (6 bases). The germline V gene encodes CDR1 ENHRY and CDR2 SYGVKD. The germline V and J ends were trimmed by 3 bases and 3 bases, with 8 bases remaining between them. The CDR3 contains 14 residues. The CDR3 nucleotides are TGTGCCATCAGTGACTACAGGGACACCGGGGAGCTGTTTTTT. This sequence encodes CAISDYRDTGELFF.

The rearrangement uses TRBV30 and TRBJ1-1; 9 bases match TRBD1. V lost 3 bases, J lost 4 bases, and 3 bases stayed unmatched. This CDR3 region has 13 residues. Germline CDR1 GTSNPN, CDR2 SVGIG (reference sequence). The CDR3 bases are TGTGCCTGGAGGGACAGGGGTATCACTGAAGCTTTCTTT. As protein: CAWRDRGITEAFF. The complete variable domain, with remaining parts taken from reference TRBV30 and TRBJ1-1, reads SQTIHQWPATLVQPVGSPLSLECTVEGTSNPNLYWYRQAAGRGLQLLFYSVGIGQISSEVPQNLSASRPQDRQFILSSKKLLLSDSGFYLCAWRDRGITEAFFGQGTRLTVV.

This clonotype was recorded many times. The CDR3 protein is CASSSRATEAFF. DNA of the CDR3: TGTGCCAGCAGCTCCAGAGCCACTGAAGCTTTCTTT. The rearrangement joins TRBV7-9 to TRBJ1-1, with D hard to call. The ends were cut back, 4 bases at V and 4 bases at J, with 7 bases in the middle. The length of the CDR3 is 12 residues. In germline, CDR1 is SEHNR, CDR2 FQNEAQ (reference sequence).

This clonotype showed up many times. The chain recombines TRBV7-8 with TRBJ2-7; 7 bases agree with TRBD1. Per the germline V gene, CDR1 is SGHVS and CDR2 is FQNEAQ. The CDR3 length is 14 residues. With V trimmed by 3 bases and J by 3 bases, 5 bases remained unmatched. The CDR3 here is CASSFSTGFYEQYF. Here the CDR3 DNA reads TGTGCCAGCAGCTTTTCGACAGGGTTCTACGAGCAGTACTTC.

The sample holds a few counts of this clonotype. The chain combines TRBV28 with TRBJ2-7, with 9 bases fitting TRBD2. The trim removed 3 bases at V and 5 bases at J, leaving 5 bases unmatched. Germline V lookup: CDR1 MDHEN, CDR2 SYDVKM. There are 14 residues in the CDR3. This CDR3 is CASSFSAGGNEQYF. The CDR3 DNA reads TGTGCCAGCAGTTTCTCAGCGGGAGGCAACGAGCAGTACTTC.

This clonotype came up many times. The chain employs TRBV7-2 and TRBJ2-5; 7 nucleotides agree with TRBD1. Germline trimming cut 2 bases from V and 7 bases from J; bases unmatched to any gene: 7. CDR1 is SGHTA and CDR2 is FQGNSA in the germline V gene. This CDR3 has 14 residues. CDR3: CASSLSRQGVTQYF. The CDR3 DNA sequence: TGTGCCAGCAGCTTATCTCGGCAGGGGGTGACCCAGTACTTC.

This clonotype was seen at least ten times. The V and J genes are TRBV6-5 and TRBJ2-2; D is unresolved. The CDR3 covers 14 residues. With 4 bases removed from V and 0 bases from J, the gap between germline ends came to 6 bases. Germline V gene lookup returns CDR1 MNHEY and CDR2 SVGAGI. The chain's CDR3 is CASSSSPNTGELFF. For the CDR3, the DNA is TGTGCCAGCAGTTCAAGTCCGAACACCGGGGAGCTGTTTTTT.

This clonotype was recorded many times. The chain carries TRBV4-3 and TRBJ2-7; the D gene is possibly TRBD2 (5 bases). The CDR3 covers 16 residues. CDR1 and CDR2 from the germline V gene are LGHNA and YSLEER. V gave up 1 base and J gave up 3 bases, with 16 bases separating them. The DNA of the CDR3 is TGCGCCAGCAGCCAAGGCAAAGCAGCGGCCCTCTACGAGCAGTACTTC. It codes for CASSQGKAAALYEQYF.

This clonotype has ten or more counts. The CDR3, as DNA: TGCGCCAGCAGATCCGCGCCCGAGGCCGGGGAGCTGTTTTTT. As protein: CASRSAPEAGELFF. This chain connects TRBV10-1 to TRBJ2-2; D ambiguous. The germline V gene encodes CDR1 WNHNN and CDR2 SYGVQD (reference sequence). Trimming stripped 6 bases from V and 6 bases from J, with 14 bases between. The CDR3 runs to 14 residues.

There are many counts of this clonotype. The chain uses TRBV7-6 and TRBJ2-7; TRBD1 matches 9 bases. The CDR3 contains 14 residues. V lost 5 bases to trimming and J lost 2 bases; unmatched junction nucleotides: 4. Germline V gene sequence: CDR1 SGHVS, CDR2 FNYEAQ. The CDR3 protein is CASSNGQGPYEQYF. The CDR3 DNA is TGTGCCAGCAGCAACGGACAGGGGCCCTACGAGCAGTACTTC.

The DNA of the CDR3 is TGCGCCAGCAGCCAAGGTACCTCCGGGTATGGAAACACCATATATTTT. Translated, it gives CASSQGTSGYGNTIYF. The genes are TRBV4-1 and TRBJ1-3; no definite D call. Trimming pared 1 base from V and 3 bases from J, leaving 13 bases between. Germline assignment: CDR1 MGHRA and CDR2 YSYEKL. CDR3 length: 16 amino acids.

The chain uses TRBV7-2 and TRBJ1-1; D may be TRBD1 (6 bases). Trimming pared 0 bases from V and 0 bases from J, leaving 17 bases between. The CDR3 has 18 residues. Germline assignment: CDR1 SGHTA and CDR2 FQGNSA. CDR3 sequence reads: CASSLAQWGRRVNTEAFF. CDR3 DNA: TGTGCCAGCAGCTTAGCGCAATGGGGGCGGAGAGTGAACACTGAAGCTTTCTTT.

Many counts were recorded for this clonotype. The V gene is TRBV4-3, the J gene TRBJ1-3, with D unresolved. The CDR3 has 16 residues. The V gene's germline CDR1 is LGHNA and CDR2 YSLEER. The V end lost 3 bases, the J end lost 0 bases, and 12 bases lay between the germline ends. The DNA of the CDR3 is TGCGCCAGCAGCCAGCGAGTTACCTTCTCTGGAAACACCATATATTTT. Encoded protein: CASSQRVTFSGNTIYF.

The table lists this clonotype with many counts. In DNA form, the CDR3 reads TGCGCCAGCAGGGACGCTTATAGCAATCAGCCCCAGCATTTT. Encoded protein: CASRDAYSNQPQHF. The chain employs TRBV10-2 and TRBJ1-5; D call uncertain. This CDR3 region has 14 residues. V was trimmed by 6 bases and J by 0 bases, leaving 9 bases between them. Germline V gene sequence: CDR1 WSHSY, CDR2 SAAADI.

This clonotype was seen ten or more times. The chain joins TRBV10-3 to TRBJ2-7; TRBD2 matches at 11 bases. The CDR3 runs 13 residues. Germline values: CDR1 ENHRY, CDR2 SYGVKD. The J segment lost 3 bases and the V segment lost 10 bases, leaving 5 bases of the junction unmatched. CDR3 sequence: CATRTSGFYEQYF. CDR3 in DNA: TGTGCCACCCGGACTAGCGGGTTCTACGAGCAGTACTTC.

This clonotype was seen only a few times. The chain employs TRBV2 and TRBJ2-7; 14 positions agree with TRBD2. Germline V gives CDR1 SNHLY, CDR2 FYNNEI. This CDR3 comprises 15 residues. V lost 6 bases to trimming and J lost 9 bases; unmatched junction nucleotides: 10. The CDR3 is CASSLRLAGGRGQYF. The CDR3 DNA sequence: TGTGCCAGCAGCCTCCGACTAGCGGGAGGGAGGGGGCAGTACTTC.

The V call is TRBV2, the J call TRBJ2-7; D gene unclear. V was shortened by 6 bases and J by 5 bases, with 14 bases between the two germline ends. There are 13 residues in the CDR3. Germline CDR1 reads SNHLY; CDR2 reads FYNNEI. CDR3 nucleotides: TGTGCCAGCAGCCCCATTCTCCTCGACGAGCAGTACTTC. This gives the protein CASSPILLDEQYF.

The chain uses TRBV12-3 or TRBV12-4 and TRBJ1-1; maybe TRBD1 (5 bases). This CDR3 has 15 amino acids. With 6 bases removed from V and 1 base from J, the gap between germline ends came to 15 bases. CDR3 region: CASRKKTVRNTEAFF. The CDR3, as DNA: TGTGCCAGCAGAAAGAAGACAGTAAGGAACACTGAAGCTTTCTTT.

At least ten counts were recorded for this clonotype. The V gene is TRBV12-3 or TRBV12-4, the J gene TRBJ2-7, with D possibly TRBD1 on 5 matching bases. With 5 bases removed from V and 0 bases from J, the gap between germline ends came to 14 bases. The CDR3 loop spans 15 amino acids. The CDR3 loop reads CASSLETGRSYEQYF. The CDR3, as DNA: TGTGCCAGCAGTCTGGAAACAGGTCGCTCCTACGAGCAGTACTTC.

This clonotype was found many times. V and J are TRBV28 and TRBJ2-5; 7 bases map to TRBD1. This CDR3 spans 14 amino acids. Germline V CDR1 and CDR2: MDHEN, SYDVKM. The junction had 10 bases not matched to a gene; V was cut back by 3 bases and J by 9 bases. Here the CDR3 reads CASSFDRVPYSQYF. The DNA for the CDR3 is TGTGCCAGCAGTTTCGACAGGGTACCTTACTCCCAGTACTTC.

This clonotype was counted at least ten times. The V gene is TRBV12-3 or TRBV12-4, the J gene TRBJ1-5; D is undetermined. CDR3 length: 14 amino acids. V was shortened by 2 bases and J by 7 bases, with 12 bases between the two germline ends. The CDR3 sequence: CASSLFPSRQPQHF. In nucleotides, the CDR3 is TGTGCCAGCAGTTTATTTCCGAGCCGCCAGCCCCAGCATTTT.

There are many counts of this clonotype. The gene calls are TRBV7-2 and TRBJ2-7; the match to TRBD1 covers 7 bases. Trimming cost V 4 bases and J 6 bases; bases outside gene matches: 9. Germline V gene sequence: CDR1 SGHTA, CDR2 FQGNSA. CDR3 length: 14 amino acids. The CDR3 reads CASSSRDRPFEQYF. The CDR3 nucleotides read TGTGCCAGCAGCTCCCGGGACAGACCATTCGAGCAGTACTTC.

This clonotype was counted ten times or more. The rearrangement links TRBV10-3 to TRBJ2-2, with D perhaps TRBD1 (6 bases). Between the trimmed V and J ends, which lost 5 bases and 3 bases, there was a span of 13 bases. This CDR3 spans 15 amino acids. CDR1 ENHRY and CDR2 SYGVKD come from the germline V gene. CDR3 DNA sequence: TGTGCCATCAGTCGAGCAGGGGCCGACACCGGGGAGCTGTTTTTT. This gives the protein CAISRAGADTGELFF.

The table lists this clonotype with many counts. CDR3 nucleotides: TGTGCCAGCAGTTACGTGGCAGGGAATCTCCAGAACACTGAAGCTTTCTTT. It specifies CASSYVAGNLQNTEAFF. The chain uses TRBV6-2 or TRBV6-3 and TRBJ1-1; D is perhaps TRBD1 (5 bases). The CDR3 has 17 amino acids. V shed 2 bases and J shed 1 base, with 17 bases lying between them. The germline V gene encodes CDR1 MNHEY and CDR2 SVGEGT.

This clonotype occurred many times. This sequence joins TRBV5-1 and TRBJ2-7; the match to TRBD1 covers 7 bases. Losses at the gene ends were 2 bases for V and 3 bases for J; bases not matched to a gene: 11. CDR3 length: 16 amino acids. Germline CDR1 is SGHRS and CDR2 is YFSETQ. The CDR3 DNA reads as TGCGCCAGCAGCTTTACAGGGGATCCGAAACTCTACGAGCAGTACTTC. It is translated as CASSFTGDPKLYEQYF.